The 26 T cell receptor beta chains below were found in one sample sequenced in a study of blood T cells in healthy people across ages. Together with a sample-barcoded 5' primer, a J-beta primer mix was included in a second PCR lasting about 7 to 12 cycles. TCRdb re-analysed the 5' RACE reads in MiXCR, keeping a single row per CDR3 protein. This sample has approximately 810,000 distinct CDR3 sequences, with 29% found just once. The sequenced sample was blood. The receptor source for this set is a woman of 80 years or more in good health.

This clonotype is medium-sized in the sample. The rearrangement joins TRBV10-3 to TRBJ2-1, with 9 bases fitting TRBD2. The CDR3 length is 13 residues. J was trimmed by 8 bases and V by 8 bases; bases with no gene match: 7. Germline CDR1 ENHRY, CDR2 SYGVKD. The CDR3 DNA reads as TGTGCCATCGGCGGGACTAGCAACCATGAGCAGTTCTTC. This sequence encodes CAIGGTSNHEQFF.

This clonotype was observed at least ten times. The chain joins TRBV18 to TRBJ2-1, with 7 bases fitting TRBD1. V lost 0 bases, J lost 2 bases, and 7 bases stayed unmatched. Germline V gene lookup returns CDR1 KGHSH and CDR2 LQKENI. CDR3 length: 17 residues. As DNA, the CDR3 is TGTGCCAGCTCACCACCCAGCCTGACAGGGACCTACAATGAGCAGTTCTTC. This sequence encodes CASSPPSLTGTYNEQFF.

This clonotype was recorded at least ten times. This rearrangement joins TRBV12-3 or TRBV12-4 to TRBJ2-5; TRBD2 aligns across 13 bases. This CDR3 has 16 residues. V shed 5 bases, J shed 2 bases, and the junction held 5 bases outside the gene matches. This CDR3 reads CASSRMTSGGQETQYF. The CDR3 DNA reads TGTGCCAGCAGTCGAATGACTAGCGGGGGGCAAGAGACCCAGTACTTC.

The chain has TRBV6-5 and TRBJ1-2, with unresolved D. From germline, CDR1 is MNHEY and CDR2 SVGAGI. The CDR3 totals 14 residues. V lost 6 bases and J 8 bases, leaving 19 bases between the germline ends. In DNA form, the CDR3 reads TGTGCCAGCAGCCAGAGGACCGGACGGGGAGGCTACACCTTC. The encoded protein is CASSQRTGRGGYTF.

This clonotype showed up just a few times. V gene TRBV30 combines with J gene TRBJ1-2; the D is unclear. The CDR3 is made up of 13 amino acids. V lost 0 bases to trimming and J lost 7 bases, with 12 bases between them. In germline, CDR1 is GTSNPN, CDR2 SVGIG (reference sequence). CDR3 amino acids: CAWSVRTLGGYTF. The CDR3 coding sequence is TGTGCCTGGAGTGTACGGACCTTAGGTGGCTACACCTTC.

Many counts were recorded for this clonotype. Here the CDR3 reads CASSNGHQYF. As DNA, the CDR3 is TGTGCCAGCAGTAACGGACATCAGTACTTC. The V and J genes are TRBV28 and TRBJ2-4; possibly TRBD1 for D (5 bases). V gave up 5 bases and J gave up 12 bases, with 8 bases separating them. Germline CDR1 reads MDHEN; CDR2 reads SYDVKM. This CDR3 contains 10 residues.

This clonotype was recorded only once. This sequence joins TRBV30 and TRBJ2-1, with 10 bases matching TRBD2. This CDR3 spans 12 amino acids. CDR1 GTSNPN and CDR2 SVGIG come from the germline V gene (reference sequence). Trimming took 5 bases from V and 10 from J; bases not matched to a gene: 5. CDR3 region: CAWLLLAGEQFF. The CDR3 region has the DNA TGTGCCTGGTTACTACTAGCGGGGGAGCAGTTCTTC. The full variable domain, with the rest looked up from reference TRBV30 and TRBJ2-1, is SQTIHQWPATLVQPVGSPLSLECTVEGTSNPNLYWYRQAAGRGLQLLFYSVGIGQISSEVPQNLSASRPQDRQFILSSKKLLLSDSGFYLCAWLLLAGEQFFGPGTRLTVL.

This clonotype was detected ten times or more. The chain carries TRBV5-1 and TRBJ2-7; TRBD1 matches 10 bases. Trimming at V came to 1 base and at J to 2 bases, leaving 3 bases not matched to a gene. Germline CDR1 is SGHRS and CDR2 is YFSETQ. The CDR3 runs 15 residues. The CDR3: CASSLHGQGAYEQYF. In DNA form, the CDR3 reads TGCGCCAGCAGCTTGCACGGACAGGGGGCCTACGAGCAGTACTTC.

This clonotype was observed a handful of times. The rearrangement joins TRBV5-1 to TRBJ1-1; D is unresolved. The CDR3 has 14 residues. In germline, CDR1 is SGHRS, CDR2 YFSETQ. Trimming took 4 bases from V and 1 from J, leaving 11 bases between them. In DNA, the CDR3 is TGCGCCAGCAGCCCTACCGCTTCGAACACTGAAGCTTTCTTT. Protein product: CASSPTASNTEAFF.

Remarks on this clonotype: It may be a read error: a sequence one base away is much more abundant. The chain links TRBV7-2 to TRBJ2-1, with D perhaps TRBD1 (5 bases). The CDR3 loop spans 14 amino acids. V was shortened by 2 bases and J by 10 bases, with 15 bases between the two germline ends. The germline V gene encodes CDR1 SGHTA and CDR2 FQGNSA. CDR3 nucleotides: TGTGCCAGCAGCTTACATCCGGACATTGGGGAGCAGTTCTTC. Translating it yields CASSLHPDIGEQFF.

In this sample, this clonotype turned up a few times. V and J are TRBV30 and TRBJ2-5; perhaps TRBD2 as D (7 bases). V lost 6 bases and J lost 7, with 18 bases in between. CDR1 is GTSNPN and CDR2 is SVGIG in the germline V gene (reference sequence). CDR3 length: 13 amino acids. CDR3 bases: TGTGCCTGCCGGGGGGCGCCCCAATGGACCCAGTACTTC. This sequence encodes CACRGAPQWTQYF.

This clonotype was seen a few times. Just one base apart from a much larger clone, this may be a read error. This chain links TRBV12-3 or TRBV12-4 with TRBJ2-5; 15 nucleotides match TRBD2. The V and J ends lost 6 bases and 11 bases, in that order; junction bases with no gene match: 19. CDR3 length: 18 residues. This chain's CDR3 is CASSPPSTGLAGGIEQYF. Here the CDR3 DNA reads TGTGCCAGCAGCCCGCCTTCCACCGGACTAGCGGGGGGGATTGAGCAGTACTTC.

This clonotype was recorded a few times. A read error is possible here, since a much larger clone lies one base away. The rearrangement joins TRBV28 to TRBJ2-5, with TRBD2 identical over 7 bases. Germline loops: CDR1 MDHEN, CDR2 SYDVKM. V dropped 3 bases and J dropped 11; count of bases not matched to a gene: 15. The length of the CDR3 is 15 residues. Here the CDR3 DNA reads TGTGCCAGCAGTTTGGAACTAGCGAGGCAGAATGAGCAGTACTTC. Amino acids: CASSLELARQNEQYF.

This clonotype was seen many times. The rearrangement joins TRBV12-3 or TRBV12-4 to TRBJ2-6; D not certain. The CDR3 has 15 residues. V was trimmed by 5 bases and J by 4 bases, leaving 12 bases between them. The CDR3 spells CASSRPRVGANVLTF. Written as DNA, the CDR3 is TGTGCCAGCAGTCGTCCCCGTGTCGGGGCCAACGTCCTGACTTTC.

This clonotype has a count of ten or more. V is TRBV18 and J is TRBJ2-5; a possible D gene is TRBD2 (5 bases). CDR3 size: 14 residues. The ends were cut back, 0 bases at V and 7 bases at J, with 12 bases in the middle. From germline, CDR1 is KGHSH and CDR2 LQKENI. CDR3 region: CASSPPSGSGTQYF. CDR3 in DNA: TGTGCCAGCTCACCACCGTCGGGGTCCGGGACCCAGTACTTC. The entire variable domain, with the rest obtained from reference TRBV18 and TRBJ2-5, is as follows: NAGVMQNPRHLVRRRGQEARLRCSPMKGHSHVYWYRQLPEEGLKFMVYLQKENIIDESGMPKERFSAEFPKEGPSILRIQQVVRGDSAAYFCASSPPSGSGTQYFGPGTRLLVL.

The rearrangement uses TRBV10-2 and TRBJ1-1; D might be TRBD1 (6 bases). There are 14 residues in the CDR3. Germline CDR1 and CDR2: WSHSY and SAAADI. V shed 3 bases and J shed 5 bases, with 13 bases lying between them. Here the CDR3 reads CASSEEGGRTEAFF. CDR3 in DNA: TGCGCCAGCAGTGAAGAAGGGGGGAGAACTGAAGCTTTCTTT.

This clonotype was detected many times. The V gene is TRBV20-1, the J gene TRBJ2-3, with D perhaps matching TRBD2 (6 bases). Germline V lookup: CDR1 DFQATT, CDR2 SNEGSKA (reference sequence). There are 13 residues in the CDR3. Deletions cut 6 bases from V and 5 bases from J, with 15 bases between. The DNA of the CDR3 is TGCAGTGCGGAGGGGTGGGGAGAAGATACGCAGTATTTT. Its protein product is CSAEGWGEDTQYF.

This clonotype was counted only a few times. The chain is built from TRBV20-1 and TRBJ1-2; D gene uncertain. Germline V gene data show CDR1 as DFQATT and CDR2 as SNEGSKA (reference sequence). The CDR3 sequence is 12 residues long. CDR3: CGMDGQEHGYTF. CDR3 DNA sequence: TGCGGGATGGACGGCCAGGAGCATGGCTACACCTTC.

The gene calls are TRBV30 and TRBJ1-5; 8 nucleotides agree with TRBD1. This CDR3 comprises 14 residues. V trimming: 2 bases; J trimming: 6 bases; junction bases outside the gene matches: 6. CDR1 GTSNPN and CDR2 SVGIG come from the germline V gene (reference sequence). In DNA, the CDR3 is TGTGCCTGGAGTCTAGGACAGGGCGGTCAGCCCCAGCATTTT. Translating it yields CAWSLGQGGQPQHF.

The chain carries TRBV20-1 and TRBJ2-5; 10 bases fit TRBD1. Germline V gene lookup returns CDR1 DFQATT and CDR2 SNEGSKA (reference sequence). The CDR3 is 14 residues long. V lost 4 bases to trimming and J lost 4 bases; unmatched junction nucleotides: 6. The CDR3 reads CSATRQGASETQYF. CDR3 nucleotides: TGCAGTGCTACGAGACAGGGGGCTTCAGAGACCCAGTACTTC.

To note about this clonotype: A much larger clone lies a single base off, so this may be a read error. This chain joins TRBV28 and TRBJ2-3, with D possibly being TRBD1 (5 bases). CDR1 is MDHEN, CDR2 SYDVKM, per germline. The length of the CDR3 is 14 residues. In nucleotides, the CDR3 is TGTACCAGCATTGACAGTCTCCTCACAGATACGCAGTATTTT. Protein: CTSIDSLLTDTQYF.

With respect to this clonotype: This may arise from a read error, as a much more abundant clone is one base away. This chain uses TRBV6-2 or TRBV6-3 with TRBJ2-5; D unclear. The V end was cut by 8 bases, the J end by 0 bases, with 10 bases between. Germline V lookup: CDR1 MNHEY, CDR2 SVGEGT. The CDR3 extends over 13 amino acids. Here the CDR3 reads CASGNKNQETQYF. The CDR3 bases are TGTGCCAGCGGCAACAAGAACCAAGAGACCCAGTACTTC.

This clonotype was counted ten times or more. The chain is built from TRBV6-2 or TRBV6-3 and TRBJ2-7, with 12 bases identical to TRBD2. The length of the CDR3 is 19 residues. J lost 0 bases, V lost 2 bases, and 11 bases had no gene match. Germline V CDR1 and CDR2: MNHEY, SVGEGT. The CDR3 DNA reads TGTGCCAGCAGTTACCCCTTACTAGCGGGGGGCCTTATCTCCTACGAGCAGTACTTC. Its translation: CASSYPLLAGGLISYEQYF.

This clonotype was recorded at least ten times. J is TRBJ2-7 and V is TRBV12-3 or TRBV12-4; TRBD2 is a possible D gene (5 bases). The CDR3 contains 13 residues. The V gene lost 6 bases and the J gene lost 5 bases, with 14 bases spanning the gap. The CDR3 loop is CASRSSGGNEQYF. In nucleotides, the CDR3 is TGTGCCAGCAGATCCAGCGGTGGGAACGAGCAGTACTTC.

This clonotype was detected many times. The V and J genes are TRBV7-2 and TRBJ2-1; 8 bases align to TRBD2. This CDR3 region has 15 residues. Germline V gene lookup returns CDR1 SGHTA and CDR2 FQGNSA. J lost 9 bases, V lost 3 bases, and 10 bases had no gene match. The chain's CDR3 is CASSFDGGATGEQFF. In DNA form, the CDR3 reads TGTGCCAGCAGCTTTGACGGGGGGGCCACGGGTGAGCAGTTCTTC.

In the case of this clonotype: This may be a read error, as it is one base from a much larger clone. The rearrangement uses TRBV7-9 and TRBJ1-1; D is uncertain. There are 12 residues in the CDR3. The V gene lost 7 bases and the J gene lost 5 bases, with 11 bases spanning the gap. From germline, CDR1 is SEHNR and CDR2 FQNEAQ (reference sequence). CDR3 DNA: TGTGCCAGCATCGGGCTGGGGACTGAAGCTTTCTTT. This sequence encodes CASIGLGTEAFF.